These 18 T cell receptor beta chains share one sample of origin, sequenced in a study of regulatory T cells in long-lasting Graves disease. CDR3 regions were amplified by Arm-PCR using iRepertoire HTBI primers to build TCR beta libraries. TCRdb redid the calling of the multiplex PCR reads with MiXCR, one entry per CDR3 protein. The data show more than 650,000 distinct CDR3 sequences, 25% to 35% seen once. Documented time point: persistent/refractory GD, antithyroid drugs over 5 years with positive TRAb. Generation of the TCR library employed RNA extracted from PBMCs. The source was peripheral blood mononuclear cells (PBMCs), collected when the disease was refractory, from a patient treated with antithyroid drugs. The receptors were gathered from a female donor with Graves disease.

For this clonotype: At one end, the junction sequence differs from germline, possibly due to a read error. The CDR3 DNA sequence: TGCGCCAGCAGCTTGGCCTACAGGGAAGATTCACCCCTCCACTTT. This gives the protein CASSLAYREDSPLHF. The genes are TRBV7-9 and TRBJ1-6, with D possibly matching TRBD1 (6 bases). Germline CDR1 is SEHNR and CDR2 is FQNEAQ (reference sequence). The CDR3 totals 15 residues.

This clonotype was found many times. This chain links TRBV12-3 or TRBV12-4 with TRBJ1-5; D not certain. The CDR3 has 15 residues. Trimming cost V 1 base and J 3 bases, with 10 bases left between them. As DNA, the CDR3 is TGTGCCAGCAGTTTAGGAACCGGTTACAATCAGCCCCAGCATTTT. Its protein is CASSLGTGYNQPQHF.

This clonotype was seen ten or more times. This chain joins TRBV20-1 and TRBJ1-2; 7 bases are shared with TRBD1. Trimming cost V 1 base and J 3 bases; bases outside gene matches: 11. The length of the CDR3 is 16 residues. Looked up from germline, CDR1 is DFQATT and CDR2 is SNEGSKA (reference sequence). The CDR3 sequence: CSARGLARGLDYGYTF. The CDR3 DNA reads as TGCAGTGCTAGAGGGCTCGCGAGGGGGCTGGACTATGGCTACACCTTC.

As concerns this clonotype: The CDR3 does not close with the conserved phenylalanine or tryptophan, likely indicating a read error. The rearrangement links TRBV20-1 to TRBJ1-1, with D tentatively TRBD1 (5 bases). The CDR3 has 14 residues. The germline V gene encodes CDR1 DFQATT and CDR2 SNEGSKA (reference sequence). The germline V and J ends were trimmed by 2 bases and 3 bases, with 13 bases remaining between them. CDR3 DNA: TGCAGTGCTAGACCGGGGGGGGGGTACACTGAAGCTTTCTCT. This encodes CSARPGGGYTEAFS.

The J gene is TRBJ1-2, the V gene TRBV12-3 or TRBV12-4, with D tentatively TRBD1 (6 bases). This CDR3 has 15 residues. Trimming left V 5 bases short and J 5 bases short, with 18 bases between. CDR3 amino acids: CASSLRSTGEYGYTF. The CDR3 DNA reads as TGTGCCAGCAGTCTTAGATCGACAGGAGAGTATGGCTACACCTTC.

V usage is TRBV20-1 and J usage is TRBJ1-1; maybe TRBD1 (5 bases). The length of the CDR3 is 11 residues. Germline V gives CDR1 DFQATT, CDR2 SNEGSKA (reference sequence). V dropped 5 bases and J dropped 7 bases, with 11 bases sitting between them. The CDR3 here is CSAAQGHEAFF. CDR3 coding DNA: TGCAGTGCTGCCCAGGGCCATGAAGCTTTCTTT.

The sample holds a few counts of this clonotype. This rearrangement joins TRBV20-1 to TRBJ1-1, with 9 bases fitting TRBD1. Looked up from germline, CDR1 is DFQATT and CDR2 is SNEGSKA (reference sequence). J lost 1 base, V lost 1 base, and 4 bases had no gene match. The CDR3 is 15 residues long. The CDR3 coding sequence is TGCAGTGCTAGAGCGGCGGGACAGGGGAACACTGAAGCTTTCTTT. Protein: CSARAAGQGNTEAFF.

This clonotype showed up just a few times. The J gene is TRBJ2-7, the V gene TRBV5-6, with D possibly being TRBD2 (6 bases). This CDR3 comprises 12 residues. Germline V lookup: CDR1 SGHDT, CDR2 YYEEEE. V dropped 4 bases and J dropped 4 bases, with 9 bases sitting between them. The CDR3 nucleotides are TGTGCCAGCAGCACTGGACTATACGAGCAGTACTTC. It is translated as CASSTGLYEQYF.

The chain recombines TRBV7-9 with TRBJ2-7; the match to TRBD2 covers 10 bases. The germline V gene encodes CDR1 SEHNR and CDR2 FQNEAQ (reference sequence). V trimming: 4 bases; J trimming: 7 bases; junction bases outside the gene matches: 19. The CDR3 loop spans 18 amino acids. The CDR3 protein is CASSSMVAGGSGSGEQYF. The CDR3 nucleotides are TGTGCCAGCAGCTCCATGGTAGCGGGAGGTTCCGGGAGTGGGGAGCAGTACTTC. The whole variable domain, remainder taken from reference TRBV7-9 and TRBJ2-7, is DTGVSQNPRHKITKRGQNVTFRCDPISEHNRLYWYRQTLGQGPEFLTYFQNEAQLEKSRLLSDRFSAERPKGSFSTLEIQRTEQGDSAMYLCASSSMVAGGSGSGEQYFGPGTRLTVT.

The chain links TRBV29-1 to TRBJ2-1, with 7 positions matching TRBD2. Per the germline V gene, CDR1 is SQVTM and CDR2 is ANQGSEA. After removal of 7 bases from V and 3 bases from J, the junction contained 6 bases not matched to a gene. The CDR3 covers 13 residues. CDR3 nucleotides: TGCAGCGGGGTCGGGGGGTTCTACAATGAGCAGTTCTTC. Its protein is CSGVGGFYNEQFF.

This clonotype was detected a few times. The rearrangement uses TRBV13 and TRBJ1-3; TRBD1 matches 8 bases. The CDR3 totals 15 residues. Losses at the gene ends were 5 bases for V and 8 bases for J; bases not matched to a gene: 11. From germline, CDR1 is PRHDT and CDR2 FYEKMQ (reference sequence). The CDR3 region has the DNA TGTGCCAGCAGCCCGGCCAGGACAGGGTCCGACACCATATATTTT. Residues: CASSPARTGSDTIYF.

In this sample, this clonotype turned up many times. The chain is built from TRBV28 and TRBJ1-4, with D hard to call. CDR1 is MDHEN, CDR2 SYDVKM, per germline. The CDR3 sequence is 13 residues long. V was clipped by 6 bases and J by 1 base, with 6 bases between them. CDR3: CASSSRTNEKLFF. The CDR3, as DNA: TGTGCCAGCAGCTCAAGAACTAATGAAAAACTGTTTTTT.

The rearrangement uses TRBV7-6 and TRBJ1-1, with TRBD1 matching over 8 bases. The CDR3 is made up of 15 amino acids. The V segment lost 5 bases and the J segment 5 bases; nucleotides outside the gene matches: 10. The germline CDR1 and CDR2 sequences are SGHVS and FNYEAQ. CDR3 bases: TGTGCCAGCAGCCCTCCGACAGGGGAAGTGACTGAAGCTTTCTTT. Translated: CASSPPTGEVTEAFF. Supplemented by reference TRBV7-6 and TRBJ1-1, the full variable domain reads GAGVSQSPRYKVTKRGQDVALRCDPISGHVSLYWYRQALGQGPEFLTYFNYEAQQDKSGLPNDRFSAERPEGSISTLTIQRTEQRDSAMYRCASSPPTGEVTEAFFGQGTRLTVV.

This clonotype occurred many times. The V call is TRBV27, the J call TRBJ1-1; 7 bases agree with TRBD1. The CDR3 length is 14 residues. Germline assignment: CDR1 MNHEY and CDR2 SMNVEV (reference sequence). With 7 bases clipped from V and 1 base from J, the junction kept 6 bases outside the gene matches. The CDR3 sequence is CASTRQGRNTEAFF. In nucleotides, the CDR3 is TGTGCCAGCACACGACAGGGAAGGAACACTGAAGCTTTCTTT.

This clonotype was counted only a few times. The chain employs TRBV20-1 and TRBJ1-1; D is unresolved. V was cut by 3 bases and J by 5 bases, with 10 bases left in between. Germline V gene sequence: CDR1 DFQATT, CDR2 SNEGSKA (reference sequence). CDR3 size: 12 residues. The CDR3 DNA is TGCAGTGCTAGGAGGGTACCGACTGAAGCTTTCTTT. Translated: CSARRVPTEAFF.

This clonotype was detected ten times or more. The genes are TRBV11-1 and TRBJ1-1; no reliable D call. This CDR3 is 13 amino acids long. CDR1 is SGHAT and CDR2 is FQDESV in the germline V gene (reference sequence). Deletions cut 1 base from V and 3 bases from J, with 6 bases between. The CDR3 DNA sequence: TGTGCCAGCAGCTTAGAAATGGACACTGAAGCTTTCTTT. Translated: CASSLEMDTEAFF. The full variable domain, with the rest looked up from reference TRBV11-1 and TRBJ1-1, is EAEVAQSPRYKITEKSQAVAFWCDPISGHATLYWYRQILGQGPELLVQFQDESVVDDSQLPKDRFSAERLKGVDSTLKIQPAELGDSAMYLCASSLEMDTEAFFGQGTRLTVV.

This clonotype was observed at least ten times. The chain links TRBV28 to TRBJ1-1; weak D call: TRBD1 (6 bases). This CDR3 comprises 16 residues. Looked up from germline, CDR1 is MDHEN and CDR2 is SYDVKM. Trimming took off 6 bases at V and 6 bases at J, with 23 bases between the two ends. CDR3 protein: CASRPFKQGLLSEAFF. CDR3 DNA: TGTGCCAGCAGACCCTTCAAACAGGGTCTTTTATCTGAAGCTTTCTTT.

The chain recombines TRBV5-1 with TRBJ1-4; the D is unclear. CDR1 is SGHRS, CDR2 YFSETQ, per germline. This CDR3 comprises 15 residues. Between the trimmed V and J ends, which lost 0 bases and 8 bases, there was a span of 14 bases. For the CDR3, the DNA is TGCGCCAGCAGCTTGGAGTTCTGGGTCCGGGAAAAACTGTTTTTT. It specifies CASSLEFWVREKLFF.